This TCR beta chain comes out of a study of Graves' ophthalmopathy and Graves' hyperthyroidism. About the study: Researchers obtained peripheral blood at initial diagnosis, before any treatment had begun.

Study results and caveats: Thyroid clonotypes that were expanded above 0.001 frequency mostly also appeared in blood.

CDR3 regions of TCR beta were amplified from RNA transcripts. First-round RT-PCR used HTBI primers; second-round multiplex PCR followed. TCRdb reanalysed the multiplex PCR reads using MiXCR and keeps one entry per CDR3 protein. The sample yields approximately 640,000 distinct CDR3 sequences, approximately 39% seen once. Germline V gene data show CDR1 as SGHDN and CDR2 as FVKESK. V shed 4 bases, J shed 1 base, and the junction held 19 bases outside the gene matches. This CDR3 has 19 residues. This clonotype was recorded a few times. Its target is not known. The sequence derives from an adult man with Graves' ophthalmopathy. V is TRBV14 and J is TRBJ2-7; TRBD2 aligns across 7 bases. The sequenced sample was peripheral blood. The CDR3: CASSRISPGRTGGSYEQYF. Written as DNA, the CDR3 is TGTGCCAGCAGCCGAATATCCCCCGGGAGGACTGGCGGGTCCTACGAGCAGTACTTC.